A single sample gave rise to the 10 T cell receptor beta chains below, sequenced in a study of blood T cell repertoires in COVID-19. Profiling relied on immunoSEQ multiplex PCR, and the TCRdb table lists in-frame clones only, not all of them. In the table there are around 380,000 clones, roughly four fifths of which are singletons. Input material: peripheral blood. These receptors all come from a human donor with acute or convalescent COVID-19. The donor label of this sample is uncertain.

The J gene is TRBJ1-6, the V gene TRBV12-3 or TRBV12-4; 8 nucleotides align to TRBD1. There are 12 residues in the CDR3. J lost 12 bases, V lost 6 bases, and 4 bases had no gene match. The CDR3 reads CASSRQGIPLHF. CDR3 nucleotides: TGTGCCAGCAGCCGACAGGGGATACCCCTCCACTTT.

The J gene is TRBJ1-5, the V gene TRBV30; the match to TRBD1 covers 7 bases. V shed 3 bases, J shed 4 bases, and the junction held 9 bases outside the gene matches. Germline values: CDR1 GTSNPN, CDR2 SVGIG (reference sequence). The CDR3 totals 15 residues. CDR3 sequence: CAWSSTGTANQPQHF. The CDR3 DNA reads as TGTGCCTGGAGCAGTACCGGGACAGCGAATCAGCCCCAGCATTTT.

The CDR3 nucleotides read TGTGCCAGCAGCGTAGCGGGGTCAGGTCAGCCCCAGCATTTT. Residues: CASSVAGSGQPQHF. This chain connects TRBV9 to TRBJ1-5, with no clear D. The germline gives CDR1 SGDLS, CDR2 YYNGEE. The CDR3 runs to 14 residues. Trimming took 0 bases from V and 6 from J, leaving 10 bases between them.

The chain carries TRBV15 and TRBJ2-3, with a tentative D call TRBD2 (6 bases). Germline lookup yields CDR1 LNHNV and CDR2 YYDKDF (reference sequence). CDR3 length equals 18 residues. V was clipped by 1 base and J by 2 bases, with 19 bases between them. The CDR3 loop is CATSRGSGSASFTDTQYF. The CDR3, as DNA: TGTGCCACCAGCAGAGGCAGCGGGTCCGCTTCCTTCACAGATACGCAGTATTTT.

The V call is TRBV7-9, the J call TRBJ2-2; 7 nucleotides match TRBD1. Trimming removed 6 bases from V and 6 bases from J; junction bases left unmatched: 16. CDR1 SEHNR and CDR2 FQNEAQ come from the germline V gene (reference sequence). This CDR3 comprises 17 residues. CDR3 nucleotide sequence: TGTGCCAGCAGTGAAGGCCTCGGGACAGTAAAGGCCGGGGAGCTGTTTTTT. Its translation: CASSEGLGTVKAGELFF.

In this sample, this clone turned up a few times. The V gene is TRBV27, the J gene TRBJ2-5; D might be TRBD1 (5 bases). There are 13 residues in the CDR3. V shed 3 bases and J shed 3 bases, with 8 bases lying between them. CDR1 MNHEY and CDR2 SMNVEV come from the germline V gene (reference sequence). CDR3 loop: CASSLIREETQYF. The CDR3 nucleotides read TGTGCCAGCAGTTTGATCAGGGAAGAGACCCAGTACTTC.

V is TRBV30 and J is TRBJ1-3; no reliable D call. This CDR3 is 13 amino acids long. Looked up from germline, CDR1 is GTSNPN and CDR2 is SVGIG (reference sequence). The CDR3 is CAVDSDFGNTIYF. In DNA form, the CDR3 reads TGTGCTGTGGACTCGGACTTCGGAAACACCATATATTTT.

V and J are TRBV9 and TRBJ1-3, with D possibly matching TRBD1 (6 bases). V was clipped by 3 bases and J by 0 bases, with 19 bases between them. Germline assignment: CDR1 SGDLS and CDR2 YYNGEE. The CDR3 loop spans 18 amino acids. The CDR3 coding sequence is TGTGCCAGCAGCGCTAGTGCACAGGGTCCTACCTCTGGAAACACCATATATTTT. Its translation is CASSASAQGPTSGNTIYF.

J is TRBJ2-2 and V is TRBV5-1, with D unresolved. V was trimmed by 0 bases and J by 1 base, leaving 7 bases between them. CDR3 length: 15 residues. Germline-derived CDR1 and CDR2 are SGHRS and YFSETQ. The CDR3 is CASSLVPLNTGELFF. CDR3 sequence (DNA): TGCGCCAGCAGCTTGGTCCCCCTGAACACCGGGGAGCTGTTTTTT.

The rearrangement joins TRBV30 to TRBJ2-3; D uncertain. V was pared by 2 bases and J by 6 bases, with 9 bases between. The CDR3 consists of 12 residues. Germline CDR1 GTSNPN, CDR2 SVGIG (reference sequence). The CDR3 protein is CAWSSQLDTQYF. In DNA, the CDR3 is TGTGCCTGGAGTTCGCAGTTGGATACGCAGTATTTT.